This T cell receptor beta chain was captured by sequencing in a study of CXCR3-negative and CXCR3-positive naive CD8 T cells. Through 5' RACE with UMI labels, the TRB cDNA libraries were prepared. TCRdb reprocessed the 5' RACE reads, with one entry per CDR3 protein and no DNA. The sample table sets out about 57,000 distinct CDR3 sequences. The germline V gene encodes CDR1 SQVTM and CDR2 ANQGSEA. The length of the CDR3 is 13 residues. The sequenced sample consisted of memory CD8+ T cells from blood. The TCR originated in a human donor in good health. Some clones in this sample may be carry-over from other donors' samples. The genes are TRBV29-1 and TRBJ2-3; the TCRdb D gene call, TRBD2, has no DNA to confirm it. The CDR3 sequence is CSAWADLSDTQYF.